These T cell receptor beta chains were read from a single sample in a study of blood T cell repertoires in COVID-19. Here immunoSEQ multiplex PCR was the method, and the copy in TCRdb shows in-frame clones only, minus some. The data show roughly 21,000 clones, around nine tenths seen once. Sequencing was done on a sample of peripheral blood. All receptors come from a man aged 70-80 years with active COVID-19. The CDR3 runs from the conserved cysteine through the conserved F or W. A D gene is named only where the DNA matches it firmly. Some rows have no size entry. The others give once, few or many, or a class for an expanded clone.

CDR3nt: TGCGCCAGCAGCTGGGACAGCTATGGCTACACCTTC
CDR3aa: CASSWDSYGYTF
abundance: -
v_gene: TRBV5-1
j_gene: TRBJ1-2
len: 12
d_gene: TRBD1

CDR3nt: TGTGCCAGCAGCCAAACGCGGTACGAGCAGTACTTC
CDR3aa: CASSQTRYEQYF
abundance: -
v_gene: TRBV3-1/TRBV3-2
j_gene: TRBJ2-7
len: 12
d_gene: -

CDR3nt: TGTGCCAGCAGCTTAGATGCGAGAGGCGGAGAGACCCAGTACTTC
CDR3aa: CASSLDARGGETQYF
abundance: -
v_gene: TRBV7-2
j_gene: TRBJ2-5
len: 15
d_gene: -

CDR3nt: TGCGCCAGCAGCTTGACCGACCGGGGGGCCTACACTGAAGCTTTCTTT
CDR3aa: CASSLTDRGAYTEAFF
abundance: -
v_gene: TRBV5-1
j_gene: TRBJ1-1
len: 16
d_gene: -

CDR3nt: TGCAGCGTTGACCCGACAGGGCGAACCGGGGAGCTGTTTTTT
CDR3aa: CSVDPTGRTGELFF
abundance: -
v_gene: TRBV29-1
j_gene: TRBJ2-2
len: 14
d_gene: TRBD1

CDR3nt: TGTGCCAGCAGCCGAGGGAGCTCCTACAATGAGCAGTTCTTC
CDR3aa: CASSRGSSYNEQFF
abundance: -
v_gene: TRBV14
j_gene: TRBJ2-1
len: 14
d_gene: -

CDR3nt: TGTGCCAGCAGCTTGCGACTAGCGGAAAGCTCTGGGGCCAACGTCCTGACTTTC
CDR3aa: CASSLRLAESSGANVLTF
abundance: -
v_gene: TRBV7-6
j_gene: TRBJ2-6
len: 18
d_gene: TRBD2

CDR3nt: TGTGCCAGCAGCTTGGGACAGACCTACAATGAGCAGTTCTTC
CDR3aa: CASSLGQTYNEQFF
abundance: -
v_gene: TRBV11-3
j_gene: TRBJ2-1
len: 14
d_gene: TRBD1

CDR3nt: TGTGCCAGCAGTGAACCCCCCCTAGGAACTGAAGCTTTCTTT
CDR3aa: CASSEPPLGTEAFF
abundance: -
v_gene: TRBV6-1
j_gene: TRBJ1-1
len: 14
d_gene: -

CDR3nt: TGTGCCAGCAGCCCGGGACAAGCGTGGGAGACCCAGTACTTC
CDR3aa: CASSPGQAWETQYF
abundance: -
v_gene: TRBV7-2
j_gene: TRBJ2-5
len: 14
d_gene: -

CDR3nt: TGCGCCACAAGACTAGCGGGGGGTTCCTCGAACACCGGGGAGCTGTTTTTT
CDR3aa: CATRLAGGSSNTGELFF
abundance: -
v_gene: TRBV5-1
j_gene: TRBJ2-2
len: 17
d_gene: TRBD2

CDR3nt: TGTGCCAGCAGCCAAGCAGGGCTCAACTATGGCTACACCTTC
CDR3aa: CASSQAGLNYGYTF
abundance: -
v_gene: TRBV14
j_gene: TRBJ1-2
len: 14
d_gene: -

CDR3nt: TGTGCCATCAGTGGTCCAGGGACTAGCGGGCACTCCTACGAGCAGTACTTC
CDR3aa: CAISGPGTSGHSYEQYF
abundance: -
v_gene: TRBV10-3
j_gene: TRBJ2-7
len: 17
d_gene: TRBD2

CDR3nt: TGCGCCAGCAGCTTTAGGGGCAGGGGCACAGATACGCAGTATTTT
CDR3aa: CASSFRGRGTDTQYF
abundance: -
v_gene: TRBV5-1
j_gene: TRBJ2-3
len: 15
d_gene: -

CDR3nt: TGCGCCAGCACCTCCCAGGGGATAAGGACAGATACGCAGTATTTT
CDR3aa: CASTSQGIRTDTQYF
abundance: -
v_gene: TRBV5-1
j_gene: TRBJ2-3
len: 15
d_gene: -

CDR3nt: TGCGCCAGCAGCCAAGAACAGGTTAACTATGGCTACACCTTC
CDR3aa: CASSQEQVNYGYTF
abundance: -
v_gene: TRBV4-1
j_gene: TRBJ1-2
len: 14
d_gene: -

CDR3nt: TGTGCCAGCAGCGTAGCGGTTAATGGCTATGGCTACACCTTC
CDR3aa: CASSVAVNGYGYTF
abundance: -
v_gene: TRBV9
j_gene: TRBJ1-2
len: 14
d_gene: -

CDR3nt: TGTGCCAGCTCACCACGGGACAGGGCTGTTCTACGCAATGAGCAGTTCTTC
CDR3aa: CASSPRDRAVLRNEQFF
abundance: -
v_gene: TRBV18
j_gene: TRBJ2-1
len: 17
d_gene: TRBD1

CDR3nt: TGTGCCAGCAGCTTCGGGGGACTAGCGGGGGCCGCAAAGACCCAGTACTTC
CDR3aa: CASSFGGLAGAAKTQYF
abundance: -
v_gene: TRBV7-9
j_gene: TRBJ2-5
len: 17
d_gene: TRBD2

CDR3nt: TGTGCCAGTAGTATCAGATCCACTGAAGCTTTCTTT
CDR3aa: CASSIRSTEAFF
abundance: -
v_gene: TRBV19
j_gene: TRBJ1-1
len: 12
d_gene: -

CDR3nt: TGTGCCAGCAGTTACTCGAGCGGGAGTGGGGATGAGCAGTTCTTC
CDR3aa: CASSYSSGSGDEQFF
abundance: -
v_gene: TRBV6-5
j_gene: TRBJ2-1
len: 15
d_gene: TRBD2

CDR3nt: TGTGCCAGCCGCGGTTCGGGGTCGGGGGACAGGGCTGAAGCTTTCTTT
CDR3aa: CASRGSGSGDRAEAFF
abundance: medium-sized
v_gene: TRBV19
j_gene: TRBJ1-1
len: 16
d_gene: TRBD1

CDR3nt: TGTGCCAGCAGCTGGACTAGCGGGGATTCTACGCAGTATTTT
CDR3aa: CASSWTSGDSTQYF
abundance: -
v_gene: TRBV5-5
j_gene: TRBJ2-3
len: 14
d_gene: TRBD2

CDR3nt: TGTGCCAGTAGTATGGAGGGGGCCACCGGGGAGCTGTTTTTT
CDR3aa: CASSMEGATGELFF
abundance: -
v_gene: TRBV19
j_gene: TRBJ2-2
len: 14
d_gene: -

CDR3nt: TGTGCCAGCAGTTACATCTACAGGGTCGGTTCACCCCTCCACTTT
CDR3aa: CASSYIYRVGSPLHF
abundance: -
v_gene: TRBV6-5
j_gene: TRBJ1-6
len: 15
d_gene: -

CDR3nt: TGCAGCGTTTGTGAGACAGAGGCCACTGAAGCTTTCTTT
CDR3aa: CSVCETEATEAFF
abundance: medium-sized
v_gene: TRBV29-1
j_gene: TRBJ1-1
len: 13
d_gene: -

CDR3nt: TGCGCCAGCAGTACGGGGAGGCCTGGAAACACCATATATTTT
CDR3aa: CASSTGRPGNTIYF
abundance: -
v_gene: TRBV10-1
j_gene: TRBJ1-3
len: 14
d_gene: -

CDR3nt: TGCGCCAGCAGCTTATTACAAACCGCGAACACCGGGGAGCTGTTTTTT
CDR3aa: CASSLLQTANTGELFF
abundance: -
v_gene: TRBV5-1
j_gene: TRBJ2-2
len: 16
d_gene: -

CDR3nt: TGTGCCAGCAGCGCAGGGGGGAACTATGGCTACACCTTC
CDR3aa: CASSAGGNYGYTF
abundance: -
v_gene: TRBV9
j_gene: TRBJ1-2
len: 13
d_gene: TRBD1

CDR3nt: TGTGCCAGCTCACCAAGGAGGTCATCAGCCCAAGAGACCCAGTACTTC
CDR3aa: CASSPRRSSAQETQYF
abundance: -
v_gene: TRBV18
j_gene: TRBJ2-5
len: 16
d_gene: -

CDR3nt: TGTGCCAGCAGCCAAGATTTTACCCGGGACTCCTACGAGCAGTACTTC
CDR3aa: CASSQDFTRDSYEQYF
abundance: -
v_gene: TRBV4-2
j_gene: TRBJ2-7
len: 16
d_gene: -

CDR3nt: TGTGCCAGCAGCTCCGGGACAGTTATCGGTAGCTATGGCTACACCTTC
CDR3aa: CASSSGTVIGSYGYTF
abundance: -
v_gene: TRBV5-7
j_gene: TRBJ1-2
len: 16
d_gene: TRBD1

CDR3nt: TGTGCCAGCCAGGGGGGACTAGCGTCCTACAATGAGCAGTTCTTC
CDR3aa: CASQGGLASYNEQFF
abundance: -
v_gene: TRBV6-6
j_gene: TRBJ2-1
len: 15
d_gene: TRBD2

CDR3nt: TGCGCCAGCAGCCCCCAGGGGGGCAGCAATCAGCCCCAGCATTTT
CDR3aa: CASSPQGGSNQPQHF
abundance: -
v_gene: TRBV5-1
j_gene: TRBJ1-5
len: 15
d_gene: TRBD1

CDR3nt: TGTGCCAGCAGTGAAGCAACGGGAGAGAGCGATGAGCAGTTCTTC
CDR3aa: CASSEATGESDEQFF
abundance: once
v_gene: TRBV6-1
j_gene: TRBJ2-1
len: 15
d_gene: -

CDR3nt: TGCGCCAGCAGCCCAAACCCTGGACAGGGCGGCGAGCAGTACTTC
CDR3aa: CASSPNPGQGGEQYF
abundance: -
v_gene: TRBV5-1
j_gene: TRBJ2-7
len: 15
d_gene: TRBD1

CDR3nt: TGTGCCAGCAGCCAATCTACACAGGTGAGCTACGAGCAGTACTTC
CDR3aa: CASSQSTQVSYEQYF
abundance: -
v_gene: TRBV3-1/TRBV3-2
j_gene: TRBJ2-7
len: 15
d_gene: -

CDR3nt: TGTGCCAGCAGTTTTGGACAGAGTAATGAAAAACTGTTTTTT
CDR3aa: CASSFGQSNEKLFF
abundance: -
v_gene: TRBV28
j_gene: TRBJ1-4
len: 14
d_gene: -

CDR3nt: TGTGCCAGCAGTTACTCGGTGGACAGGGGCACCGGGGAGCTGTTTTTT
CDR3aa: CASSYSVDRGTGELFF
abundance: -
v_gene: TRBV6-5
j_gene: TRBJ2-2
len: 16
d_gene: TRBD1

CDR3nt: TGTGCCACCAGTGATCCTAGACAGGGGGCGGGGTATGGCTACACCTTC
CDR3aa: CATSDPRQGAGYGYTF
abundance: -
v_gene: TRBV24-1
j_gene: TRBJ1-2
len: 16
d_gene: TRBD1

CDR3nt: TGTGCCTGGAGTGTAACGATCAGGGGGGTTGGCTACACCTTC
CDR3aa: CAWSVTIRGVGYTF
abundance: -
v_gene: TRBV30
j_gene: TRBJ1-2
len: 14
d_gene: TRBD1

CDR3nt: TGTGCCAGCAGCTTGGACGGGAGGGCCTCGAATTTCGGGGAGCTGTTTTTT
CDR3aa: CASSLDGRASNFGELFF
abundance: -
v_gene: TRBV5-4
j_gene: TRBJ2-2
len: 17
d_gene: TRBD2

CDR3nt: TGTGCCAGCAGCCTGGACAACGGCTACGAGCAGTACTTC
CDR3aa: CASSLDNGYEQYF
abundance: -
v_gene: TRBV7-2
j_gene: TRBJ2-7
len: 13
d_gene: -

CDR3nt: TGTGCCAGCTGTCAACTAGCGACGGAGACCCAGTACTTC
CDR3aa: CASCQLATETQYF
abundance: -
v_gene: TRBV3-1/TRBV3-2
j_gene: TRBJ2-5
len: 13
d_gene: TRBD2

CDR3nt: TGTGCCAGTATCTTAAGCGAGAACACTGAAGCTTTCTTT
CDR3aa: CASILSENTEAFF
abundance: few
v_gene: TRBV2
j_gene: TRBJ1-1
len: 13
d_gene: -

CDR3nt: TGTGCCAGCAGTCAAGCGGGGGGCAATACAAATGAGCAGTTCTTC
CDR3aa: CASSQAGGNTNEQFF
abundance: -
v_gene: TRBV6-4
j_gene: TRBJ2-1
len: 15
d_gene: TRBD2

CDR3nt: TGTGCCAGCAGCCAGGACAGGGGATATGGCTACACCTTC
CDR3aa: CASSQDRGYGYTF
abundance: -
v_gene: TRBV5-4
j_gene: TRBJ1-2
len: 13
d_gene: TRBD1

CDR3nt: TGTGCCAGCAGCCATTCCCCGGGACAGGGGATGAACACTGAAGCTTTCTTT
CDR3aa: CASSHSPGQGMNTEAFF
abundance: -
v_gene: TRBV9
j_gene: TRBJ1-1
len: 17
d_gene: TRBD1

CDR3nt: TGTGCCAGCAGCTTACTAGCGGCTTCCTACGAGCAGTACTTC
CDR3aa: CASSLLAASYEQYF
abundance: -
v_gene: TRBV7-9
j_gene: TRBJ2-7
len: 14
d_gene: TRBD2

CDR3nt: TGTGCCAGCAGCTTAGGAGGGTTTGGCTACACCTTC
CDR3aa: CASSLGGFGYTF
abundance: few
v_gene: TRBV7-8
j_gene: TRBJ1-2
len: 12
d_gene: -

CDR3nt: TGTGCCAGCAGTTACTCGGGGACAGGTGGACAAGAGACCCAGTACTTC
CDR3aa: CASSYSGTGGQETQYF
abundance: -
v_gene: TRBV6-5
j_gene: TRBJ2-5
len: 16
d_gene: TRBD1

CDR3nt: TGTGCCAGCAGTTACGACCGGGGACAGAATAATGAGCAGTTCTTC
CDR3aa: CASSYDRGQNNEQFF
abundance: -
v_gene: TRBV6-2/TRBV6-3
j_gene: TRBJ2-1
len: 15
d_gene: TRBD1

CDR3nt: TGTGCCAGCAGTGAGGGTAGCGGGAGGGAGCGTGAGACCCAGTACTTC
CDR3aa: CASSEGSGRERETQYF
abundance: -
v_gene: TRBV25-1
j_gene: TRBJ2-5
len: 16
d_gene: TRBD2